These 5 T cell receptor beta chains were sequenced from one sample in a study of blood T cells in healthy people across ages. Then a second PCR, running about 6 to 12 cycles, was carried out with a sample-barcoded 5' primer and a J-beta primer mix. Each CDR3 protein gets one entry after TCRdb re-called the 5' RACE reads with MiXCR. Found here are over 500,000 distinct CDR3 sequences, 45% to 60% of them singletons; the top ten hold roughly 12%. Sequences were obtained from blood. The receptors come from a woman of 80 years or more in good health.

The V and J genes are TRBV3-1 and TRBJ1-6; TRBD1 agrees at 8 bases. The length of the CDR3 is 16 residues. Germline-derived CDR1 and CDR2 are LGHDT and YNNKEL (reference sequence). V was clipped by 6 bases and J by 4 bases; unmatched bases: 8. The CDR3 DNA sequence: TGTGCCAGCAGGCAGACAGGGGCGGGGTATAATTCACCCCTCCACTTT. This encodes CASRQTGAGYNSPLHF.

Remarks on this clonotype: A read error may explain this, as a much larger clone is one base away. The chain links TRBV12-3 or TRBV12-4 to TRBJ1-2; D is uncertain. This CDR3 has 12 residues. CDR3 region: CASGIKNYGHTF. The CDR3 nucleotides read TGTGCCAGCGGGATCAAAAACTATGGCCACACCTTC.

As concerns this clonotype: A much larger clonotype is one base distant, so this may be a read error. In nucleotides, the CDR3 is TGTGCCGGCAGTCCACCGGGGACTCTAAGGGAGACCCAGTACTTC. This gives the protein CAGSPPGTLRETQYF. The rearrangement uses TRBV27 and TRBJ2-7; a weak D match, TRBD2 (6 bases). The J call may be mistaken, given a closer DNA end match to TRBJ2-5. The CDR3 extends over 15 amino acids. Germline V lookup: CDR1 MNHEY, CDR2 SMNVEV (reference sequence).

Many counts were recorded for this clonotype. The rearrangement links TRBV27 to TRBJ2-1, with 7 bases identical to TRBD2. This CDR3 has 14 amino acids. Trimming removed 8 bases from V and 10 bases from J; junction bases left unmatched: 14. CDR1 is MNHEY and CDR2 is SMNVEV in the germline V gene (reference sequence). CDR3 sequence: CASHPDITSEEQFF. CDR3 bases: TGTGCCAGCCACCCCGATATAACTAGCGAAGAGCAGTTCTTC.

The V and J genes are TRBV6-2 or TRBV6-3 and TRBJ2-3; D is perhaps TRBD1 (6 bases). CDR3 length equals 14 residues. CDR1 and CDR2 from the germline V gene are MNHEY and SVGEGT. The V end was cut by 6 bases, the J end by 0 bases, with 10 bases between. The CDR3 sequence is CASSDRSSTDTQYF. CDR3 DNA sequence: TGTGCCAGCAGCGACAGGTCTAGCACAGATACGCAGTATTTT.